What follows describes a single TCR beta chain. No antigen is known for it. As for treatment: oral pan-JAK inhibitor, 5-10 mg twice daily. Germline V gene lookup returns CDR1 SQVTM and CDR2 ANQGSEA. V lost 7 bases to trimming and J lost 3 bases; unmatched junction nucleotides: 5. CDR3 size: 12 residues. This record comes from a study of CD8+ T cells in alopecia areata. Study context: Severity among treated patients was scored by the percentage of scalp area affected. Notes on the study in general: On tofacitinib, scalp clonality and expanded CD8+ clones among top 100 fell significantly. Scalp samples also yield sequences of resident alphabeta T cells from normal skin.

In each case, RNA was isolated and then reverse transcribed into cDNA as the sequencing template. Sequenced by immunoSEQ multiplex PCR; TCRdb stores in-frame clones only, minus some. The sample includes about 210,000 clones, 40% to 55% of them seen just once. Source: CD4+ T cells sorted from blood, taken at roughly week 36, from a patient treated with tofacitinib. This chain joins TRBV29-1 and TRBJ2-7; 8 bases match TRBD2. This clonotype was obtained from a human donor with alopecia areata. CDR3: CSAGTSFYEQYF. Here the CDR3 DNA reads TGCAGCGCTGGGACTAGTTTCTACGAGCAGTACTTC.